The clone carrying this T cell receptor (beta chain) was picked up a small number of times. Its antigen remains unknown. On each TCR cDNA molecule, a unique molecular identifier was present. In TCRdb, the 5' RACE reads were re-called with MiXCR into one record per CDR3 protein. The sample holds around 7,800 distinct CDR3 sequences; about 8.3% are singletons and the top ten take 45% to 50%. This entry belongs to a study of spatial heterogeneity in lung cancer. The CDR3 sequence is 12 residues long. Germline V CDR1 and CDR2: SNHLY, FYNNEI. V was shortened by 3 bases and J by 12 bases, with 12 bases between the two germline ends. Time point given: sample taken at primary tumor resection. In each case, whole RNA from tumor, nontumor lung or frozen PBMC was sequenced unsorted. General study points: TCRs found ubiquitously expanded in tumor appeared in blood more at resection than at follow-up.

This sequence was found in a male donor with early-stage non-small cell lung cancer. The sample was PBMCs, taken at surgery. V and J are TRBV2 and TRBJ2-1; D remains unclear. The CDR3 here is CASSDETAGQFF. CDR3 sequence (DNA): TGTGCCAGCAGTGATGAGACCGCTGGGCAGTTCTTC.